Listed below are T cell receptor beta chains from one sample, sequenced in a study of blood T cells in healthy people across ages. TCRdb reprocessed the 5' RACE reads via MiXCR and lists one record per CDR3 protein. The data contain hundreds of thousands of distinct CDR3 sequences, around 43% of them singletons. Input material: blood. The receptors originated from a man in his sixties in good health. The CDR3 runs from the conserved cysteine through the conserved F or W. The D gene is left open where the match is weak. Rows give clone size only sometimes, using once, few, many, or a class for an expanded clone.

TRBJ2-5 TRBD1 TRBV6-2/TRBV6-3 NA CASSFWSTGQGGGETQYF TGTGCCAGCAGTTTTTGGTCAACAGGACAGGGGGGAGGAGAGACCCAGTACTTC
TRBJ2-3 TRBD2 TRBV20-1 few CSAEGLAGAFTDTQYF TGCAGTGCTGAGGGACTAGCGGGGGCGTTCACAGATACGCAGTATTTT
TRBJ2-3 TRBD1 TRBV9 few CASSATGAATDTQYF TGTGCCAGCAGCGCAACAGGGGCCGCGACAGATACGCAGTATTTT
TRBJ2-1 NA TRBV12-3/TRBV12-4 NA CASSPWRAESYNEQFF TGTGCCAGCAGCCCATGGAGGGCAGAATCCTACAATGAGCAGTTCTTC
TRBJ2-7 NA TRBV7-2 NA CASSQTGQVLSYEQYF TGTGCCAGCAGTCAAACGGGGCAGGTACTCTCCTACGAGCAGTACTTC
TRBJ1-2 TRBD1 TRBV20-1 NA CSATTGTGNNYGYTF TGCAGTGCTACAACCGGGACAGGGAATAACTATGGCTACACCTTC
TRBJ2-1 NA TRBV14 once CASAGTATYNEQFF TGTGCCAGCGCCGGGACGGCTACCTACAATGAGCAGTTCTTC
TRBJ2-7 TRBD2 TRBV20-1 NA CSARAVGGEQYF TGCAGTGCTAGAGCGGTCGGGGGGGAGCAGTACTTC
TRBJ2-7 TRBD1 TRBV6-1 NA CASRPGQGGTYEQYF TGTGCCAGCAGACCCGGACAGGGGGGTACCTACGAGCAGTACTTC
TRBJ1-1 TRBD1 TRBV19 NA CASTRTGVWGTEAFF TGTGCCAGTACCCGGACAGGGGTCTGGGGCACTGAAGCTTTCTTT
TRBJ2-3 NA TRBV4-3 NA CASSPKSTGELGTDTQYF TGCGCCAGCAGCCCCAAGTCGACCGGGGAGCTGGGCACAGATACGCAGTATTTT
TRBJ1-5 TRBD1 TRBV6-2/TRBV6-3 NA CASGTGTGGNQPQHF TGTGCCAGCGGGACCGGGACAGGGGGCAATCAGCCCCAGCATTTT
TRBJ1-4 NA TRBV7-8 few CASSLNAGGEKLFF TGTGCCAGCAGCTTAAACGCTGGGGGTGAAAAACTGTTTTTT
TRBJ2-3 TRBD2 TRBV27 NA CASSSRELAGVSGTQYF TGTGCCAGCAGTTCCCGGGAACTAGCGGGGGTTTCGGGTACGCAGTATTTT
TRBJ2-7 NA TRBV12-3/TRBV12-4 NA CASRPGSSRNEQYF TGTGCCAGCAGACCGGGAAGCTCTAGGAACGAGCAGTACTTC
TRBJ2-6 NA TRBV7-3 NA CASSLSFLISGANVLTF TGTGCCAGCAGCTTATCGTTCCTGATCTCTGGGGCCAACGTCCTGACTTTC
TRBJ2-7 NA TRBV27 NA CASSLRFSFYEQYF TGTGCCAGCAGTTTACGGTTTTCTTTCTACGAGCAGTACTTC
TRBJ2-7 NA TRBV5-1 NA CASSRLTNTYEQYF TGCGCCAGCAGCCGTCTGACTAACACCTACGAGCAGTACTTC
TRBJ2-4 NA TRBV28 NA CATRGSLAKNIQYF TGTGCCACCAGGGGCAGTTTAGCCAAAAACATTCAGTACTTC
TRBJ1-5 NA TRBV11-1 few CASSLNRMQPQHF TGTGCCAGCAGCTTGAATAGAATGCAGCCCCAGCATTTT
TRBJ2-3 NA TRBV6-1 few CASSGNGDTQYF TGTGCCAGCAGTGGCAATGGGGATACGCAGTATTTT
TRBJ2-5 TRBD1 TRBV10-3 few CAISEPEHSGQGVPQETQYF TGTGCCATCAGTGAGCCCGAGCACTCTGGACAGGGCGTACCCCAAGAGACCCAGTACTTC
TRBJ1-6 NA TRBV12-3/TRBV12-4 few CASRVTGNSPLHF TGTGCCAGCCGAGTAACAGGGAATTCACCCCTCCACTTT
TRBJ1-2 NA TRBV7-2 many CASTHTSYGYTF TGTGCCAGCACCCATACTTCCTATGGCTACACCTTC
TRBJ1-4 TRBD1 TRBV28 NA CASSIPGQGREKLFF TGTGCCAGCAGTATACCGGGACAGGGACGCGAAAAACTGTTTTTT
TRBJ2-3 TRBD1 TRBV10-3 NA CAINPGGSTDTQYF TGTGCCATCAACCCAGGGGGTTCCACAGATACGCAGTATTTT
TRBJ2-2 NA TRBV7-2 NA CASSSGHVNTGELFF TGTGCCAGCAGCTCGGGACATGTGAACACCGGGGAGCTGTTTTTT
TRBJ2-3 NA TRBV5-1 NA CASRGTWTTASGTDTQYF TGCGCCAGCCGCGGGACTTGGACTACGGCTTCTGGCACAGATACGCAGTATTTT
TRBJ1-4 TRBD1 TRBV7-2 NA CASSLGSGGQGEKLFF TGTGCCAGCAGCTTAGGGTCAGGGGGCCAGGGGGAAAAACTGTTTTTT
TRBJ1-2 TRBD1 TRBV18 NA CASSPTGQGEGYGYTF TGTGCCAGCTCACCAACCGGACAGGGGGAGGGCTATGGCTACACCTTC
TRBJ1-2 NA TRBV6-5 NA CASSYNRGGHYGYTF TGTGCCAGCAGTTACAATAGGGGGGGCCACTATGGCTACACCTTC
TRBJ1-1 TRBD1 TRBV6-6 NA CASSKTDREAFF TGTGCCAGCAGTAAGACGGACAGGGAAGCTTTCTTT
TRBJ2-6 NA TRBV6-5 NA CASSYGKAGANVLTF TGTGCCAGCAGTTACGGGAAAGCTGGGGCCAACGTCCTGACTTTC
TRBJ2-7 NA TRBV6-5 few CASSKLDSPYEQYF TGTGCCAGCAGTAAACTAGACAGTCCCTACGAGCAGTACTTC
TRBJ1-2 TRBD1 TRBV4-3 few CASSRGQGRYTF TGCGCCAGCAGCCGCGGACAGGGTCGCTACACCTTC
TRBJ2-7 NA TRBV7-9 few CASSSPAPEQYF TGTGCCAGCAGCTCCCCAGCCCCCGAGCAGTACTTC
TRBJ2-1 NA TRBV7-6 few CASSLGGEGNEQFF TGTGCCAGCAGCTTGGGGGGCGAGGGCAATGAGCAGTTCTTC
TRBJ2-7 NA TRBV5-1 NA CASSFKKTGYKDEQYF TGCGCCAGCAGCTTTAAAAAGACGGGATACAAGGACGAGCAGTACTTC
TRBJ2-2 NA TRBV4-3 NA CASSQDSDGTGELFF TGCGCCAGCAGCCAAGATAGTGACGGCACCGGGGAGCTGTTTTTT
TRBJ2-1 TRBD2 TRBV7-2 NA CASSPAGTSGHEQFF TGTGCCAGCAGCCCTGCCGGGACTAGCGGCCATGAGCAGTTCTTC
TRBJ1-1 NA TRBV29-1 NA CSVGDGGATEAFF TGCAGCGTTGGAGATGGGGGGGCCACTGAAGCTTTCTTT
TRBJ2-1 NA TRBV21-1 NA CASSKFFSKRRVSYNEQFF TGTGCCAGCAGCAAATTTTTTTCTAAGAGACGGGTTTCCTACAATGAGCAGTTCTTC
TRBJ2-7 NA TRBV5-1 NA CASSFFGAVYNEQYF TGCGCCAGCAGCTTCTTTGGGGCAGTTTACAATGAGCAGTACTTC
TRBJ2-7 NA TRBV4-3 many CASSQGPGTLNEQYF TGCGCCAGCAGCCAAGGGCCCGGCACCCTTAACGAGCAGTACTTC
TRBJ2-6 NA TRBV6-2/TRBV6-3 NA CASRLPGVAGANVLTF TGTGCCAGCAGACTACCAGGGGTGGCAGGGGCCAACGTCCTGACTTTC
TRBJ2-2 TRBD2 TRBV27 few CATNAGTKDAGELFF TGTGCCACCAACGCCGGGACTAAAGACGCCGGGGAGCTGTTTTTT
TRBJ1-5 TRBD1 TRBV30 NA CAWSPTGNNQPQHF TGTGCCTGGAGTCCGACAGGGAACAATCAGCCCCAGCATTTT
TRBJ2-7 NA TRBV2 NA CASSGTAPSWNEQYF TGTGCCAGCAGTGGGACAGCCCCTTCGTGGAACGAGCAGTACTTC